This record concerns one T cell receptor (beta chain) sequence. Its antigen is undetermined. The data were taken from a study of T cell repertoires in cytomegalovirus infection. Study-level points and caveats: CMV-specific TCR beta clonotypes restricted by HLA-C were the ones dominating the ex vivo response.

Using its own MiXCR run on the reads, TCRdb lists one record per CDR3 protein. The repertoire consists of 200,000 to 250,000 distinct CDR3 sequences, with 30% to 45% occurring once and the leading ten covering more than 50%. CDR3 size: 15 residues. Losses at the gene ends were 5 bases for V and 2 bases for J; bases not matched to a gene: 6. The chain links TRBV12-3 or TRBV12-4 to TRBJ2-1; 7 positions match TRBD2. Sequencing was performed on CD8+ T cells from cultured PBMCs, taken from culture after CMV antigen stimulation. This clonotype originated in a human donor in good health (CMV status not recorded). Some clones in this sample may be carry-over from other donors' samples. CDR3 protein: CASSTGLVAYNEQFF. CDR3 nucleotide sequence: TGTGCCAGCAGTACTGGACTAGTGGCCTACAATGAGCAGTTCTTC.